This T cell receptor beta chain was profiled in a study of cytomegalovirus exposure and HLA in healthy donors. Of note for this clone: Its antigen is unknown.

The PCR had 60 Vbeta and 13 Jbeta primers. Repertoires were generated with immunoSEQ multiplex PCR, while TCRdb's copy carries only in-frame clones and drops some. This sample carries roughly 180,000 clones, about 80% of them seen once, and the ten largest clones take 1.4% to 1.5%. The CDR3 consists of 15 residues. Germline lookup yields CDR1 LNHDA and CDR2 SQIVND (reference sequence). The ends were cut back, 6 bases at V and 3 bases at J, with 14 bases in the middle. Study-level results: What a later analysis reportedly showed was that an Asian-associated ancestry cluster had fewer N-insertions than the 666-donor mean. TCR beta V- and J-gene trimming was later associated with a missense DCLRE1C variant. In an earlier analysis, in 587 donors, most V segments appeared productive either ~90% or ~30% of the time. Per a later analysis, fewer than 20,000 TCR beta sequences showed association with HLA alleles at 0.05 false discovery rate.

The TCR comes from a woman in her 30s in good health and CMV-seropositive. Specimen: PBMCs. The chain uses TRBV19 and TRBJ1-4, with a tentative D call TRBD1 (5 bases). CDR3 sequence reads: CASSRGDDPNEKLFF. The CDR3 nucleotides read TGTGCCAGTAGCCGGGGGGACGATCCTAATGAAAAACTGTTTTTT.